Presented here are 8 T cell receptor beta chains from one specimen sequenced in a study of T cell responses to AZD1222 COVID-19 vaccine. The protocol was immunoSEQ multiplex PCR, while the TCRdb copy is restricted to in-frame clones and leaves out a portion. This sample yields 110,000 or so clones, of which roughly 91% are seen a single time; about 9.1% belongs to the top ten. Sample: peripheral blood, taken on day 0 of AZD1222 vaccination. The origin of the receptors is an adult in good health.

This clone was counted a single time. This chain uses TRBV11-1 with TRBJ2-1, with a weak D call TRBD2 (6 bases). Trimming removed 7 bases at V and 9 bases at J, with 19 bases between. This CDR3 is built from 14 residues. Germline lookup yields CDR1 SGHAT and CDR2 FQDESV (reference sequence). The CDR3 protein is CASNPGDFPGEQFF. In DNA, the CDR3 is TGTGCCAGCAACCCCGGGGACTTTCCCGGTGAGCAGTTCTTC.

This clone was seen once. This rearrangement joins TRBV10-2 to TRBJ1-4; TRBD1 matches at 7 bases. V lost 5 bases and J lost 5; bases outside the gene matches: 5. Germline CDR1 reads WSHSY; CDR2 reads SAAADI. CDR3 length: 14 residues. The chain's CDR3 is CASSSEGGNEKLFF. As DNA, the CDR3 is TGCGCCAGCAGTTCTGAAGGGGGCAATGAAAAACTGTTTTTT.

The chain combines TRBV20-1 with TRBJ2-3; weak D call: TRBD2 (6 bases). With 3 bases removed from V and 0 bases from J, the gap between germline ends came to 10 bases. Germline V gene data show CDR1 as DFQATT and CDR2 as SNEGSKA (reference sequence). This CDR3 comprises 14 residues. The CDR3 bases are TGCAGTGCTAGTACGGGAGAAAGCACAGATACGCAGTATTTT. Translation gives CSASTGESTDTQYF.

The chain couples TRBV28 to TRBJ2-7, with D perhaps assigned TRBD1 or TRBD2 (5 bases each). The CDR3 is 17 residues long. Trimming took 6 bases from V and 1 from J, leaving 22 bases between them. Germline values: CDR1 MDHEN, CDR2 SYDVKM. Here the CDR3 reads CASSLNALRGASYEQYF. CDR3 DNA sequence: TGTGCCAGCAGCCTAAACGCCCTGCGAGGGGCGTCCTACGAGCAGTACTTC.

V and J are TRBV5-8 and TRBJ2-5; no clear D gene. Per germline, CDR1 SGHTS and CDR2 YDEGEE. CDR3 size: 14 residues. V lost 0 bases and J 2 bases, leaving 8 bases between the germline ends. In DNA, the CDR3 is TGTGCCAGCAGCTTGGCCCGTCTGCAAGAGACCCAGTACTTC. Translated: CASSLARLQETQYF.

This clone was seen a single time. CDR3 in amino acids: CAWSPGGRSNQPQHF. The CDR3 DNA is TGTGCCTGGAGCCCGGGGGGCAGAAGCAATCAGCCCCAGCATTTT. The chain employs TRBV30 and TRBJ1-5, with D possibly TRBD1 on 6 matching bases. The length of the CDR3 is 15 residues. The V gene lost 3 bases and the J gene lost 1 base, with 13 bases spanning the gap. Germline CDR1 and CDR2: GTSNPN and SVGIG (reference sequence).

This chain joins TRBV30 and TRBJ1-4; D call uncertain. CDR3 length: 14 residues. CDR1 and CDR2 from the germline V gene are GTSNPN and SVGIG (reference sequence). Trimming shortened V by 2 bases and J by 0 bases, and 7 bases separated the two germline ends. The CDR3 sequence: CAWSSGTTNEKLFF. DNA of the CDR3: TGTGCCTGGAGTTCCGGGACAACTAATGAAAAACTGTTTTTT.

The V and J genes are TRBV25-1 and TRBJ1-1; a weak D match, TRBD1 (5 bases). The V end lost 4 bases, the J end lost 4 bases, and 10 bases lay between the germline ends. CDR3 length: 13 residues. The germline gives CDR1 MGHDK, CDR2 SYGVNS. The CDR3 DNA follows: TGTGCCAGCAGTGGTCAGGGTTTCACTGAAGCTTTCTTT. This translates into CASSGQGFTEAFF. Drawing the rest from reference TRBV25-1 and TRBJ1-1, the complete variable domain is EADIYQTPRYLVIGTGKKITLECSQTMGHDKMYWYQQDPGMELHLIHYSYGVNSTEKGDLSSESTVSRIRTEHFPLTLESARPSHTSQYLCASSGQGFTEAFFGQGTRLTVV.